The T cell receptor (beta chain) described here comes from a study of T cell responses to AZD1222 COVID-19 vaccine. V dropped 4 bases and J dropped 8 bases, with 14 bases sitting between them. CDR1 and CDR2 (germline): SEHNR, FQNEAQ (reference sequence). The CDR3 is made up of 13 amino acids. Comment on this clone: The antigen remains unidentified.

This table comes from immunoSEQ multiplex PCR, and its TCRdb copy is limited to in-frame clones, with some not included. The repertoire holds around 140,000 clones, with 80% to 95% as singletons. Study findings and constraints: Donors were chiefly white British, with a greater number of females, and clonal diversity was perhaps underestimated. Researchers report vaccine-associated CD4 TCRs spanning spike, with dominance at 160-218 and 743-854.

The gene calls are TRBV7-9 and TRBJ1-2, with D perhaps TRBD1 (6 bases). The sequence derives from an adult in good health. The material was peripheral blood, obtained on day 0 of AZD1222 vaccination. The CDR3 spells CASSSDRPRGYTF. CDR3 sequence (DNA): TGTGCCAGCAGCTCTGACAGGCCACGAGGCTACACCTTC. Based on the CDR3 plus reference TRBV7-9 and TRBJ1-2, the full variable domain is DTGVSQNPRHKITKRGQNVTFRCDPISEHNRLYWYRQTLGQGPEFLTYFQNEAQLEKSRLLSDRFSAERPKGSFSTLEIQRTEQGDSAMYLCASSSDRPRGYTFGSGTRLTVV.